This TCR beta chain is from a study of blood T cell repertoires in COVID-19. About the study: T cells, B-cell-depleted T cells, or PBMCs supplied cDNA or gDNA.

Profiling relied on immunoSEQ multiplex PCR, and the TCRdb table lists in-frame clones only, not all of them. The sample has hundreds of thousands of clones; about 88% are singletons. Germline V gene sequence: CDR1 KGHSH, CDR2 LQKENI. Trimming cost V 3 bases and J 2 bases; bases outside gene matches: 2. The CDR3 length is 14 residues. This receptor was identified in a woman aged 45-59 years who had recovered from COVID-19. This chain connects TRBV18 to TRBJ2-5; 8 positions match TRBD1. Sequencing used PBMCs or T cells enriched from blood (not recorded which). The CDR3 coding sequence is TGTGCCAGCTCACCGACAGGGGCGCAAGAGACCCAGTACTTC. Translated: CASSPTGAQETQYF.